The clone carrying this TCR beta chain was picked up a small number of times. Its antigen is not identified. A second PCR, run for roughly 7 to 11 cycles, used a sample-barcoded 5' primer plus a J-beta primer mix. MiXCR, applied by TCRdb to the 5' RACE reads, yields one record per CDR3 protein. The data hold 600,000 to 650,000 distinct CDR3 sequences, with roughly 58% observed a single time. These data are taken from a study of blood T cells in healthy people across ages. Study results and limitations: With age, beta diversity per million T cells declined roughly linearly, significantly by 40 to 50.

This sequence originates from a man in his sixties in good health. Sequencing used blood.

As DNA, the CDR3 is TGTGCCAGCTCACCCCGGGCGGGAGAGCAGTACTTC. This sequence encodes CASSPRAGEQYF. This sequence joins TRBV18 and TRBJ2-7; perhaps TRBD2 as D (6 bases). The CDR3 has 12 amino acids. V was trimmed by 3 bases and J by 7 bases, leaving 10 bases between them. Looked up from germline, CDR1 is KGHSH and CDR2 is LQKENI.